The text below deals with one TCR beta chain. Its antigen is as yet unknown. These data come from a study of cytomegalovirus exposure and HLA in healthy donors. The study's findings and limits: Across donors, sequencing depth was assumed by presence/absence analyses to be roughly uniform. Specificity of a few CMV-associated chains for CMV antigens was verified in vitro.

This CDR3 region has 15 residues. Germline assignment: CDR1 SEHNR and CDR2 FQNEAQ (reference sequence). The V end lost 1 base, the J end lost 4 bases, and 14 bases lay between the germline ends. It was with 60 Vbeta and 13 Jbeta primers that the PCR ran. Authors' processing steps: Roughly 81 million unique TCR beta chains, 8.5 million to 14 million shared, were counted in a later analysis. The protocol was immunoSEQ multiplex PCR, while the TCRdb copy is restricted to in-frame clones and leaves out a portion. The V and J calls and clone size come from that table; D and trimming were worked out from the DNA. The table gives about 160,000 clones; the top ten clones make up roughly 2% of it.

The V gene is TRBV7-9, the J gene TRBJ2-7; no definite D call. The TCR comes from a man between 25 and 39 years old in good health and CMV-seronegative. The sequenced sample was PBMCs. CDR3 residues: CASSLGNGYSYEQYF. The CDR3 nucleotides read TGTGCCAGCAGCTTAGGGAACGGGTACTCGTACGAGCAGTACTTC.